This T cell receptor beta chain is from a study of vaccination and CD4 T cells after COVID-19. The V gene's germline CDR1 is DFQATT and CDR2 SNEGSKA (reference sequence). The CDR3 loop spans 16 amino acids. Trimming took 3 bases from V and 1 from J; bases not matched to a gene: 8. Sample treatment: roughly 11-day PBMC culture with coronavirus spike peptide pools or control peptides (ViraFEST assay). CD4+ T cells that had been cultured provided DNA sequenced with the Oncomine TCR Beta short-read assay. In TCRdb, the PCR reads were re-called with MiXCR into one record per CDR3 protein. This table holds around 16,000 distinct CDR3 sequences, over 50% found once. Of note for this clonotype: Its specificity is unknown.

The V call is TRBV20-1, the J call TRBJ2-1; TRBD1 agrees at 8 bases. The TCR originated in a human donor who had recovered from COVID-19. Sequencing was carried out using CD4+ T cells from blood, cultured in vitro. The CDR3 is CSARHGQGGSYNEQFF. CDR3 coding DNA: TGCAGTGCTAGGCATGGACAGGGTGGATCCTACAATGAGCAGTTCTTC.